This T cell receptor beta chain was identified during a study of OX40 agonist ivuxolimab in advanced cancers. At the level of the study: Cancers in dose escalation were hepatocellular, melanoma, renal cell and head and neck. Anti-PD-1, anti-PD-L1 or anti-CTLA-4 therapy given earlier was allowed, and 40% had some. Study-wide points: Expanded peripheral T cells had an undetermined antigen specificity. Low clonal expansion, among the lowest seen, marked partial responders at 0.1-3.0 mg/kg.

Repertoires were generated with immunoSEQ multiplex PCR, while TCRdb's copy carries only in-frame clones and drops some. The sample holds approximately 22,000 clones, around nine tenths seen once. Worth noting for this clone: Its antigen is as yet unknown.

This receptor was identified in an adult with an advanced solid tumor such as melanoma, head and neck, liver or kidney cancer. Sequenced here: CD4+ or CD8+ T cells sorted from blood, sampled in a trial of the OX40 agonist ivuxolimab.

The DNA for the CDR3 is TGTGCCAGCAGCCCAGGACATGGGCTAGCGGGAACCTACGAGCAGTACTTC. The encoded protein is CASSPGHGLAGTYEQYF. J is TRBJ2-7 and V is TRBV7-2; 9 bases match TRBD2. With 5 bases clipped from V and 2 bases from J, the junction kept 13 bases outside the gene matches. CDR3 length equals 17 residues. Looked up from germline, CDR1 is SGHTA and CDR2 is FQGNSA.